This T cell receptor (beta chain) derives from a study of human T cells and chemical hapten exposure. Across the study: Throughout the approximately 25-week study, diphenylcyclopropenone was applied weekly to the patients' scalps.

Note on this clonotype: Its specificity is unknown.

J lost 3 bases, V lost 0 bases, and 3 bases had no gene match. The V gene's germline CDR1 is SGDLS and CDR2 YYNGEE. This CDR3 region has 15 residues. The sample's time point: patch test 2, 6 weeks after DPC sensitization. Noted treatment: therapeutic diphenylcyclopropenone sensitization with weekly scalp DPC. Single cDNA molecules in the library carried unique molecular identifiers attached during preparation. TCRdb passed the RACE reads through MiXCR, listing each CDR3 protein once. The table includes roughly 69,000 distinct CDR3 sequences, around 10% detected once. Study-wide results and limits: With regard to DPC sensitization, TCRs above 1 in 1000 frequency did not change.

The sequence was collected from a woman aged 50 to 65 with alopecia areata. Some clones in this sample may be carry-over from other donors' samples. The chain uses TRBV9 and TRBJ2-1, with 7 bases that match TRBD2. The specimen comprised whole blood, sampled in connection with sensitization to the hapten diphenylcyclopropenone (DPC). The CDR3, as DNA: TGTGCCAGCAGCGTAGTGAGCGGGAACTACAATGAGCAGTTCTTC. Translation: CASSVVSGNYNEQFF. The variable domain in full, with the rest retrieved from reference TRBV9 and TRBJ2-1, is DSGVTQTPKHLITATGQRVTLRCSPRSGDLSVYWYQQSLDQGLQFLIQYYNGEERAKGNILERFSAQQFPDLHSELNLSSLELGDSALYFCASSVVSGNYNEQFFGPGTRLTVL.